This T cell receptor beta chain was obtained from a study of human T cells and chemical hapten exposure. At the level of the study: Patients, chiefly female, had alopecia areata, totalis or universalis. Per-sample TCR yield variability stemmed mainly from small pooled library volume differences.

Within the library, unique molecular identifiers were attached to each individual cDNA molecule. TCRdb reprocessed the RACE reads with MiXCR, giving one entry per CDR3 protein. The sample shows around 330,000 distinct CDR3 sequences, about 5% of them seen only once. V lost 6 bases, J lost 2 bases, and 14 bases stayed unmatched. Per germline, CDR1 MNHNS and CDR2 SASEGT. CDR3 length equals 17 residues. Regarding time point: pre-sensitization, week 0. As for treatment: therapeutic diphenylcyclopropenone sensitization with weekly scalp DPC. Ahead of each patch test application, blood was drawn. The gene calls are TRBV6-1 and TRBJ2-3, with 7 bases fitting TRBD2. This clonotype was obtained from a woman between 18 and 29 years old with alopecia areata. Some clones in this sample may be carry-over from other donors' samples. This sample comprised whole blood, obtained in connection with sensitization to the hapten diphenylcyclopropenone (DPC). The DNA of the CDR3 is TGTGCCAGCAGCGCCAGGATCAGCGGGGTAAACACAGATACGCAGTATTTT. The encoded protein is CASSARISGVNTDTQYF.